This record covers a single T cell receptor beta chain. Trimming pared 0 bases from V and 5 bases from J, leaving 5 bases between. Germline V gene lookup returns CDR1 SGDLS and CDR2 YYNGEE. This CDR3 region has 13 residues. PCR involved 60 Vbeta and 13 Jbeta primers. Using immunoSEQ multiplex PCR, the repertoire was profiled, and TCRdb retains in-frame clones only, with some absent. This sample carries roughly 180,000 clones, approximately 80% of them seen once, and the ten largest clones take roughly 5%. This record belongs to a study of cytomegalovirus exposure and HLA in healthy donors. The clonotype originates from a man between 18 and 29 years old in good health and CMV-seronegative. Specimen: PBMCs. The rearrangement uses TRBV9 and TRBJ2-2, with no clear D. CDR3 DNA: TGTGCCAGCAGCGTAGGAGGAACCGGGGAGCTGTTTTTT. This translates into CASSVGGTGELFF.